This entry describes one TCR beta chain. This sample is part of a study of OX40 agonist ivuxolimab in advanced cancers. Across the study: Each patient was given ivuxolimab into a vein every 2 weeks, at 0.01 to 10 mg/kg.

Individuals having autoimmune disease history or systemic immunosuppression were not enrolled. Germline V gene sequence: CDR1 SGHAT, CDR2 FQNNGV. There are 15 residues in the CDR3. Method: immunoSEQ multiplex PCR; TCRdb's copy keeps in-frame clones and lacks some. The sample lists approximately 22,000 clones; 84% were seen once. The chain carries TRBV11-2 and TRBJ2-5; TRBD1 is a possible D gene (5 bases). TRBJ2-7 explains the end of the DNA better; the J call may be wrong. Sequencing was performed on CD4+ or CD8+ T cells sorted from blood, taken in a trial of the OX40 agonist ivuxolimab. The source of this sequence is an adult with an advanced solid tumor such as melanoma, head and neck, liver or kidney cancer. Written as DNA, the CDR3 is TGTGCCAGCAGCTCCATTGGACATAACTCCTACGAGCAGTACTTC. Its translation: CASSSIGHNSYEQYF.